The clone carrying this T cell receptor (beta chain) was found a few times. Its cognate antigen is unknown. The sample originates from a study of identical twins. Points from the study as a whole: Fewer insertions marked abundant cord blood beta clonotypes; young adult naive trended weakly, memory not at all.

Template switching (which added a universal primer site) was used, and cDNA carried unique molecular identifiers. TCRdb reprocessed the 5' RACE reads with MiXCR, giving one entry per CDR3 protein. The table shows about 660,000 distinct CDR3 sequences, with 8.6% occurring only once. The data also belong to a second study, concerning yellow fever vaccine responses in identical twins.

The TCR sequence derives from a woman under 30 in good health. Material: PBMCs.

The CDR3 DNA sequence: TGTGCCAGCAGCCAATGGCGAACTGGGGAGCAGTACTTC. This translates into CASSQWRTGEQYF. The chain uses TRBV14 and TRBJ2-7; D gene uncertain. CDR1 and CDR2 (germline): SGHDN, FVKESK. Trimming left V 2 bases short and J 7 bases short, with 12 bases between. The CDR3 length is 13 residues.